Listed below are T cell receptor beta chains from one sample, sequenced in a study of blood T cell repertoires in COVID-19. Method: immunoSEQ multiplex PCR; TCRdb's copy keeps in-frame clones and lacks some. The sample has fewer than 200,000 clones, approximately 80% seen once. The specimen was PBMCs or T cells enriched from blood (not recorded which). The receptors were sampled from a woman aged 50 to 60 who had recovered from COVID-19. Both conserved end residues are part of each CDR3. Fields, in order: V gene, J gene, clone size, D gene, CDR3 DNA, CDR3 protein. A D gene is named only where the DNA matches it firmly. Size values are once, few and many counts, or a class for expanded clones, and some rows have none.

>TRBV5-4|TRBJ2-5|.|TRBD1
TGTGCCAGCAGCTCGGGACAGGGGTTCCAAGAGACCCAGTACTTC
CASSSGQGFQETQYF
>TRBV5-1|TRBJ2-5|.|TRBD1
TGCGCCAGCAGCTCCGCTGGGACAGGGACCCAAGAGACCCAGTACTTC
CASSSAGTGTQETQYF
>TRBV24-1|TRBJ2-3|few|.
TGTGCCACCTCCGGGGGAGGCACAGATACGCAGTATTTT
CATSGGGTDTQYF
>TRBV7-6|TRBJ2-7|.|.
TGTGCCAGCAGCTCCTACAGGGTCTACGAGCAGTACTTC
CASSSYRVYEQYF
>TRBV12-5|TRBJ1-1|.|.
TGTGCTAGTGGTTTGGTACCGGGGGGGCGGAACACTGAAGCTTTCTTT
CASGLVPGGRNTEAFF
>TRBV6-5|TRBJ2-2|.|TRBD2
TGTGCCAGCAGTATTGGGACTACAGTGTTCGGGGAGCTGTTTTTT
CASSIGTTVFGELFF
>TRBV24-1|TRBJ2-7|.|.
TGTGCCACCGCCCAGGGGCTCTTCCCCCCATACGAGCAGTACTTC
CATAQGLFPPYEQYF
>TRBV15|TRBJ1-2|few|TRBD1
TGTGCCACCAGAGAGACAGGGAGCTATGGCTACACCTTC
CATRETGSYGYTF
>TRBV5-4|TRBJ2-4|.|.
TGTGCCAGCAGCTTGTACGGTACGGACATTCAGTACTTC
CASSLYGTDIQYF
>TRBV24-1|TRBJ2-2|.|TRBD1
TGTGCCACGTCCCCAGGACAGGGCACCGGGGAGCTGTTTTTT
CATSPGQGTGELFF
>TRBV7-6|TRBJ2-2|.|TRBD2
TGTGCCAGCAGCTTAGATCTAGCGGGAGTCACCGGGGAGCTGTTTTTT
CASSLDLAGVTGELFF
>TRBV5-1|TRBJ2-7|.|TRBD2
TGCGCCAGCAGCACGGGGACTAGGGTAGGGTACGAGCAGTACTTC
CASSTGTRVGYEQYF
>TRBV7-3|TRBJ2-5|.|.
TGTGCCAGCAGCTTAACTCAGGGAGAGACCCAGTACTTC
CASSLTQGETQYF
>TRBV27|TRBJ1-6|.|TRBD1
TGTGCCAGCAACAGCCCAAGACAGGGCAGGTCACCCCTCCACTTT
CASNSPRQGRSPLHF
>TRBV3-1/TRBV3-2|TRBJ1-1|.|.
TGTGCCAGCAGCCAAGTCGAGGCGAACACTGAAGCTTTCTTT
CASSQVEANTEAFF
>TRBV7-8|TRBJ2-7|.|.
TGTGCCAGCAGCTTAGGTCGCGGGGAAGCCTCCTACGAGCAGTACTTC
CASSLGRGEASYEQYF
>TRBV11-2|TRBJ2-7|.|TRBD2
TGTGCCAGCAGCTCGGGACTAGTATCGGGCGAGCAGTACTTC
CASSSGLVSGEQYF
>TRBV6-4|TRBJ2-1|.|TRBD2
TGTGCCAGCAGTGAGGGGGGTAGCGGGACACCGGGGCAGTTCTTC
CASSEGGSGTPGQFF
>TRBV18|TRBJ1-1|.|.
TGTGCCAGCTCACCTCTCGACATTAACACTGAAGCTTTCTTT
CASSPLDINTEAFF
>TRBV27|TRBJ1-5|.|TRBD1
TGTGCCAGCAGTCTTGGACAGGGCGATCAGCCCCAGCATTTT
CASSLGQGDQPQHF